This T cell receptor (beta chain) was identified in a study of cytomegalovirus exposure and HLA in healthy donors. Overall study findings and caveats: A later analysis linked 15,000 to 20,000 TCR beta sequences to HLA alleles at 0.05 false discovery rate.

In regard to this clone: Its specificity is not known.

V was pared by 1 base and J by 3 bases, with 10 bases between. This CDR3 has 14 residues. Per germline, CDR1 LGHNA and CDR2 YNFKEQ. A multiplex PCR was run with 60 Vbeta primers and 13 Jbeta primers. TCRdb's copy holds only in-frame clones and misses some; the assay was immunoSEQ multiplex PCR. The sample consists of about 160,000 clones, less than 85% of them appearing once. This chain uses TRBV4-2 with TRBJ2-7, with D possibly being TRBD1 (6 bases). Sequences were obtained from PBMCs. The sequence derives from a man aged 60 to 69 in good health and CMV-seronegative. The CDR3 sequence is CASSQVTGNYEQYF. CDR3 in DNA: TGTGCCAGCAGCCAAGTTACAGGGAACTACGAGCAGTACTTC.